This section outlines one T cell receptor beta chain sequence together with its context. This sample is drawn from a study of blood T cell repertoires in COVID-19. Original methodology: It was from reference gene primer amplification that nucleated cell counts were estimated. Produced via immunoSEQ multiplex PCR; TCRdb's table is partial and in-frame only. The V and J calls and the clone size are those of that table, but D and trimming were determined from the DNA. The repertoire holds 85,000 to 130,000 clones, with around 82% as singletons. Germline V gene sequence: CDR1 SGHTA, CDR2 FQGTGA. With 5 bases removed from V and 5 bases from J, the gap between germline ends came to 4 bases. This CDR3 comprises 11 residues.

The clonotype originates from a man aged 60 to 75 with acute or convalescent COVID-19. This sequence joins TRBV7-3 and TRBJ2-1; unclear D gene. The sequenced material came from peripheral blood. CDR3 coding DNA: TGTGCCAGCAGCATTAACAATGAGCAGTTCTTC. This translates into CASSINNEQFF. The entire variable domain, with the rest obtained from reference TRBV7-3 and TRBJ2-1, is as follows: GAGVSQTPSNKVTEKGKYVELRCDPISGHTALYWYRQSLGQGPEFLIYFQGTGAADDSGLPNDRFFAVRPEGSVSTLKIQRTERGDSAVYLCASSINNEQFFGPGTRLTVL.